This T cell receptor (beta chain) was sequenced during a study of circulating and synovial CD4+ cells in juvenile arthritis. The data were produced by immunoSEQ multiplex PCR, yet TCRdb's version contains in-frame clones alone and is incomplete. The top ten hold 0.55% to 0.85% of the sample, which has approximately 36,000 clones, roughly 94% seen once. Details on this clone: Its antigen remains unknown.

In germline, CDR1 is SGHAT, CDR2 FQNNGV. The CDR3 consists of 15 residues. Study results and caveats: Traditional Vbeta family usage analysis missed the pathogenic-like versus bulk difference. T cell genome counts differed by at least an order of magnitude between CPL and CD4 samples. Deeper sequencing increased measured overlap with synovial clonotypes.

The TCR was taken from a human donor with juvenile idiopathic arthritis. V usage is TRBV11-2 and J usage is TRBJ2-5; 9 bases fit TRBD2. The better agreement between TRBJ2-7 and the DNA end casts doubt on the J call. The sample was CD4+ T cells from blood. CDR3 DNA: TGTGCCAGCAGCTTGGTAGCGGGGGACAACTACGAGCAGTACTTC. It encodes CASSLVAGDNYEQYF.